The present entry profiles one T cell receptor (beta chain) with its context. The source of the sample is a study of blood T cell repertoires in COVID-19. Study information: The cDNA or gDNA used as material had been derived from T cells, B-cell-depleted T cells, or PBMCs.

Germline CDR1 and CDR2: LGHDT and YNNKEL (reference sequence). Trimming pared 3 bases from V and 5 bases from J, leaving 8 bases between. The CDR3 is made up of 12 amino acids. Clones were sequenced by immunoSEQ multiplex PCR, and TCRdb holds only the in-frame ones, with some missing. This table has 200,000 to 250,000 clones, over 80% appearing once. The receptor was isolated from a young man with acute COVID-19. Sequenced: PBMCs or T cells enriched from blood (not recorded which). V is TRBV3-1 (or the pseudogene TRBV3-2) and J is TRBJ2-7; tentatively, D is TRBD1 (5 bases). The CDR3 loop reads CASSQGQDEQYF. The CDR3 DNA follows: TGTGCCAGCAGCCAGGGGCAGGACGAGCAGTACTTC.